These 3 T cell receptor beta chains were all obtained from the same sample, sequenced in a study of cytomegalovirus exposure and HLA in healthy donors. The PCR contained 60 Vbeta and 13 Jbeta primers. TCRdb's table, derived via immunoSEQ multiplex PCR, lists solely in-frame clones and lacks some. The sample yields about 130,000 clones, 83% seen once. The sample comprised PBMCs. The receptor source for this set is a man aged 35-49 years in good health and CMV-seronegative.

The chain uses TRBV15 and TRBJ1-6; no clear D gene. This CDR3 comprises 15 residues. V lost 2 bases and J lost 6, with 11 bases in between. Germline CDR1 and CDR2: LNHNV and YYDKDF (reference sequence). CDR3 amino acids: CATSRKGLSNSPLHF. The CDR3 DNA reads TGTGCCACCAGCAGAAAAGGACTGAGTAATTCACCCCTCCACTTT.

Only one count was recorded for this clone. This chain joins TRBV7-2 and TRBJ1-2; D gene uncertain. There are 16 residues in the CDR3. Germline lookup yields CDR1 SGHTA and CDR2 FQGNSA. Between the trimmed V and J ends, which lost 4 bases and 2 bases, there was a span of 17 bases. CDR3 sequence (DNA): TGTGCCAGCAGCTCGCGGGCCCCTACAATCAACTATGGCTACACCTTC. Protein sequence: CASSSRAPTINYGYTF.

J is TRBJ2-1 and V is TRBV5-6; 9 positions agree with TRBD2. Germline values: CDR1 SGHDT, CDR2 YYEEEE. V lost 0 bases to trimming and J lost 10 bases; unmatched junction nucleotides: 5. The CDR3 contains 14 residues. CDR3 DNA: TGTGCCAGCAGCTTGGGGCTAGCGGGGCAAGAGCAGTTCTTC. It translates to CASSLGLAGQEQFF.